One and the same sample provided the 5 T cell receptor beta chains below, sequenced in a study of cytomegalovirus exposure and HLA in healthy donors. The table came from immunoSEQ multiplex PCR; TCRdb's copy has only in-frame clones and leaves some out. Seen here are 75,000 to 95,000 clones, approximately 96% observed once, and the top ten hold about 0.8%. Sequences were obtained from PBMCs. These receptors originate from a man aged 18-30 years in good health and CMV-seronegative.

The chain links TRBV27 to TRBJ1-5; 7 bases match TRBD1. This CDR3 is 18 amino acids long. Germline lookup yields CDR1 MNHEY and CDR2 SMNVEV (reference sequence). Trimming cost V 5 bases and J 0 bases; bases outside gene matches: 13. The CDR3 DNA sequence: TGTGCCAGCAGTCCGAAGCCGGGACAGCCGTATAGCAATCAGCCCCAGCATTTT. Residues: CASSPKPGQPYSNQPQHF.

CDR3 coding DNA: TGCAGCGTTAGACTCAGCGGCGGGGAGACCCAGTACTTC. Amino acid sequence: CSVRLSGGETQYF. The chain combines TRBV29-1 with TRBJ2-5; possible D gene TRBD2, 5 bases. V was cut by 5 bases and J by 5 bases, with 15 bases left in between. CDR3 length: 13 amino acids. Germline V gene sequence: CDR1 SQVTM, CDR2 ANQGSEA.

This clone turned up a few times. V gene TRBV4-2 combines with J gene TRBJ2-3; 8 bases are shared with TRBD2. CDR3 length equals 16 residues. Germline V gene data show CDR1 as LGHNA and CDR2 as YNFKEQ. V trimming: 0 bases; J trimming: 4 bases; junction bases outside the gene matches: 6. The CDR3 region is CASSQESGSGADTQYF. Written as DNA, the CDR3 is TGTGCCAGCAGCCAAGAAAGCGGGAGTGGCGCAGATACGCAGTATTTT.

The chain uses TRBV19 and TRBJ2-3; 9 bases map to TRBD2. Per germline, CDR1 LNHDA and CDR2 SQIVND (reference sequence). V was pared by 3 bases and J by 2 bases, with 3 bases of the junction left unmatched. The CDR3 consists of 15 residues. The chain's CDR3 is CASSILAGTTDTQYF. CDR3 DNA: TGTGCCAGTAGTATCCTAGCGGGAACCACAGATACGCAGTATTTT. Full variable domain (remainder filled in from reference TRBV19 and TRBJ2-3): DGGITQSPKYLFRKEGQNVTLSCEQNLNHDAMYWYRQDPGQGLRLIYYSQIVNDFQKGDIAEGYSVSREKKESFPLTVTSAQKNPTAFYLCASSILAGTTDTQYFGPGTRLTVL.

Points on this clone: One end of the junction is discordant with germline, which a read error may explain. The chain links TRBV5-5 to TRBJ2-3, with D possibly being TRBD1 (5 bases). Germline V gives CDR1 SGHKS, CDR2 YYEKEE (reference sequence). The CDR3 has 16 residues. The CDR3 DNA is TGTGCCAGCAGCTTGGCAGGGTGGAATATTAGAGATGCGCAGTATTTT. It codes for CASSLAGWNIRDAQYF.